Below, 5 T cell receptor beta chains from the same sample are listed, as sequenced in a study of breast tumors, draining lymph nodes, adjacent tissues. Using its own MiXCR run on the multiplex PCR reads, TCRdb lists one record per CDR3 protein. The table has approximately 150,000 distinct CDR3 sequences, roughly a third seen once; the top ten hold 3.8%. The lymph nodes were axillary draining lymph nodes from breast cancer patients. Input material: axillary lymph node tissue. These receptors all stem from a female donor with breast cancer. Some clones in this sample may be carry-over from other donors' samples.

This clonotype was counted many times. The chain combines TRBV7-9 with TRBJ1-2; D gene uncertain. V was clipped by 5 bases and J by 8 bases, with 21 bases between them. Per germline, CDR1 SEHNR and CDR2 FQNEAQ (reference sequence). This CDR3 has 15 amino acids. The CDR3 nucleotides are TGTGCCAGCAGCCGCAGTTTCAGCCGTATAGAAGGCTACACCTTC. This encodes CASSRSFSRIEGYTF.

The rearrangement links TRBV5-1 to TRBJ1-1; D is ambiguous. Germline CDR1 and CDR2: SGHRS and YFSETQ. This CDR3 is built from 16 residues. The germline V and J ends were trimmed by 4 bases and 1 base, with 17 bases remaining between them. Here the CDR3 DNA reads TGCGCCAGCAGCCCCCTCGGTGGCGAGACGAACACTGAAGCTTTCTTT. The encoded protein is CASSPLGGETNTEAFF.

The chain links TRBV15 to TRBJ2-3; tentatively, D is TRBD2 (6 bases). CDR1 is LNHNV and CDR2 is YYDKDF in the germline V gene (reference sequence). The CDR3 spans 15 residues. Trimming removed 0 bases from V and 8 bases from J, with 15 bases in between. The CDR3 DNA is TGTGCCACCAGCAGAGACGGAGGGGCTGGGGGTACGCAGTATTTT. Amino acids: CATSRDGGAGGTQYF.

This chain links TRBV5-5 with TRBJ2-7; 10 bases line up with TRBD2. Trimming removed 5 bases from V and 5 bases from J; junction bases left unmatched: 7. CDR3 length equals 14 residues. In germline, CDR1 is SGHKS, CDR2 YYEKEE (reference sequence). This CDR3 reads CASRPGTSVNEQYF. Here the CDR3 DNA reads TGTGCCAGCAGGCCCGGGACTAGCGTCAACGAGCAGTACTTC. Filled out from reference TRBV5-5 and TRBJ2-7, the complete variable domain reads DAGVTQSPTHLIKTRGQQVTLRCSPISGHKSVSWYQQVLGQGPQFIFQYYEKEERGRGNFPDRFSARQFPNYSSELNVNALLLGDSALYLCASRPGTSVNEQYFGPGTRLTVT.

This clonotype occurred many times. V usage is TRBV5-1 and J usage is TRBJ1-4; 8 bases align to TRBD1. Trimming cost V 7 bases and J 5 bases; bases outside gene matches: 16. Germline CDR1 is SGHRS and CDR2 is YFSETQ. This CDR3 comprises 17 residues. In DNA form, the CDR3 reads TGCGCCAGCCGCTCCTTGGGGACAGGTGTACGGAATGAAAAACTGTTTTTT. Encoded protein: CASRSLGTGVRNEKLFF.